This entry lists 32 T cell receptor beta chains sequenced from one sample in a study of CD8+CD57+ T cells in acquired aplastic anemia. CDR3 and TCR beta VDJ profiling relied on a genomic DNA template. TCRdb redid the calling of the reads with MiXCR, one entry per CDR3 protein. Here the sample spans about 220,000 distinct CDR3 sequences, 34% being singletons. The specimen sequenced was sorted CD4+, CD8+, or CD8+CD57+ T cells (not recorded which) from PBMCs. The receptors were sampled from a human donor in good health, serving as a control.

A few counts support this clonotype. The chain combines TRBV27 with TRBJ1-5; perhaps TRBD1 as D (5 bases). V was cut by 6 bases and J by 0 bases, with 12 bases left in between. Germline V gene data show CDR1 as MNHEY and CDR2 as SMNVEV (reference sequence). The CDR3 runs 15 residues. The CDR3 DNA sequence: TGTGCCAGCAGAGGGGCTTTCCCTAGCAATCAGCCCCAGCATTTT. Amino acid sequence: CASRGAFPSNQPQHF.

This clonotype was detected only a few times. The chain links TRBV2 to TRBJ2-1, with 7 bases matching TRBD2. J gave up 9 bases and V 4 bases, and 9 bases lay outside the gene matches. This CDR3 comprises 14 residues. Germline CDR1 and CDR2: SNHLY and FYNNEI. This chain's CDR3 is CASSAGRAAGEQFF. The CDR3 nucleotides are TGTGCCAGCAGTGCGGGGAGGGCGGCCGGTGAGCAGTTCTTC.

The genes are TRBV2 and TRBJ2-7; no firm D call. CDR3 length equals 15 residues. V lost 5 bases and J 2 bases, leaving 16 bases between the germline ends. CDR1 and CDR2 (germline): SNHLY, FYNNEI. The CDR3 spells CASSFLPSIPYEQYF. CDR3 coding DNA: TGTGCCAGCAGTTTTCTCCCATCAATTCCCTACGAGCAGTACTTC.

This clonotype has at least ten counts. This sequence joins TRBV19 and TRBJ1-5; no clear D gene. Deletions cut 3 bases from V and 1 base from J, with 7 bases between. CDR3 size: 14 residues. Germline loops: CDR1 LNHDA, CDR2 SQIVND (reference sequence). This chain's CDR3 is CASSIHGSNQPQHF. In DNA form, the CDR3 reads TGTGCCAGTAGTATCCATGGGAGCAATCAGCCCCAGCATTTT.

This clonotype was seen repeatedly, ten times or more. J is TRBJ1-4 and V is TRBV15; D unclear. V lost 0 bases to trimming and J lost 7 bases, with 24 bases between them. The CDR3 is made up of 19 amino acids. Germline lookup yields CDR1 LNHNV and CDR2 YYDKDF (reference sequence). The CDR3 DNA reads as TGTGCCACCAGCAGAGATCTAGGCTGGCCGAACCCTTGGGGTGAAAAACTGTTTTTT. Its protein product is CATSRDLGWPNPWGEKLFF.

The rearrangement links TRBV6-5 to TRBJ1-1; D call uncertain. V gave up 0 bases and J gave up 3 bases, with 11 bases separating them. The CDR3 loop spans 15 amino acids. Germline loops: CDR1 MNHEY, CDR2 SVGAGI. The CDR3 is CASSYSRYQHTEAFF. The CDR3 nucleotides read TGTGCCAGCAGTTACTCGAGATATCAGCACACTGAAGCTTTCTTT.

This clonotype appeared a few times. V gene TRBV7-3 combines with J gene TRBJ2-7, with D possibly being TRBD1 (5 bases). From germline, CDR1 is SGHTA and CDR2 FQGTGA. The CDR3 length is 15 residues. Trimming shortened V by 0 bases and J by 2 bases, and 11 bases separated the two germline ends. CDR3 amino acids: CASSLTTGPAYEQYF. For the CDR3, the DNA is TGTGCCAGCAGCTTAACTACAGGACCCGCCTACGAGCAGTACTTC.

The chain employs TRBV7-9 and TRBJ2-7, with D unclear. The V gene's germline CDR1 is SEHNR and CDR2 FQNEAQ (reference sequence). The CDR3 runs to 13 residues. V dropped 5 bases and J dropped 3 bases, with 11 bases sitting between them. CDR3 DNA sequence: TGTGCCAGCAGCCCGCCAGGCTACTACGAGCAGTACTTC. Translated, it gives CASSPPGYYEQYF. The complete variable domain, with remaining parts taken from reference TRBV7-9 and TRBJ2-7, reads DTGVSQNPRHKITKRGQNVTFRCDPISEHNRLYWYRQTLGQGPEFLTYFQNEAQLEKSRLLSDRFSAERPKGSFSTLEIQRTEQGDSAMYLCASSPPGYYEQYFGPGTRLTVT.

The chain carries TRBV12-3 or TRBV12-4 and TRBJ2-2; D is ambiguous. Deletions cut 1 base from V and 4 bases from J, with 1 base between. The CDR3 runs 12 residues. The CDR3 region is CASSLVTGELFF. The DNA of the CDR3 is TGTGCCAGCAGTTTAGTCACCGGGGAGCTGTTTTTT.

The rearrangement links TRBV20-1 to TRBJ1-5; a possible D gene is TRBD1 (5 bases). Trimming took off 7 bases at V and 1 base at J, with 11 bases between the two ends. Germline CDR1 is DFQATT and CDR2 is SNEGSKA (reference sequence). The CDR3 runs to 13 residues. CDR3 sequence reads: CSVEGLSNQPQHF. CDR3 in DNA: TGCAGTGTAGAGGGGCTCAGCAATCAGCCCCAGCATTTT.

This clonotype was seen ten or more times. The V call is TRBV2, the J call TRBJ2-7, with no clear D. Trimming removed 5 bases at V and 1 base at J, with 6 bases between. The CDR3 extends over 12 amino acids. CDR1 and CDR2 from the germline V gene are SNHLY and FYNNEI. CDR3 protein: CASSRSSYEQYF. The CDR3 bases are TGTGCCAGCAGTCGGAGTTCCTACGAGCAGTACTTC.

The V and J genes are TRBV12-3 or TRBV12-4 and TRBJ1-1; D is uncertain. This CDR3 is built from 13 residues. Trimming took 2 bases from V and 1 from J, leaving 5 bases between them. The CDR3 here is CASSLHSNTEAFF. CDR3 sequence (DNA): TGTGCCAGCAGTTTACACTCGAACACTGAAGCTTTCTTT.

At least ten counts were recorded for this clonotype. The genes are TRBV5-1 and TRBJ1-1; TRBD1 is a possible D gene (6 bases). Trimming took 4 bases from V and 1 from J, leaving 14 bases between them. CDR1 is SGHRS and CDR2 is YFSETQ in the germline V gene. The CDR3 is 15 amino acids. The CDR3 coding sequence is TGCGCCAGCAGCCCCTCCGGCAGGGGGAACACTGAAGCTTTCTTT. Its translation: CASSPSGRGNTEAFF.

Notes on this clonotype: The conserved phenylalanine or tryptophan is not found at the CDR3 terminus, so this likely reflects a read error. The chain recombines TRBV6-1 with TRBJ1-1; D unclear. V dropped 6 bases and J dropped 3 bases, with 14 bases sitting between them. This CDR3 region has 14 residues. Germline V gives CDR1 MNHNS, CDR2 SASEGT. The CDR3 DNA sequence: TGTGCCAGCAGCCCTAGAGGGTGGGACACTGAAGCTTTCTCT. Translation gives CASSPRGWDTEAFS.

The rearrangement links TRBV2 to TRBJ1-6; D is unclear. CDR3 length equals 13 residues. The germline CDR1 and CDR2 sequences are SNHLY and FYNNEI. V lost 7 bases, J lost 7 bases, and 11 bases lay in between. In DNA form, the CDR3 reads TGTGCCAGCAAGGGAGGAGGAAATTCACCCCTCCACTTT. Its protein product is CASKGGGNSPLHF. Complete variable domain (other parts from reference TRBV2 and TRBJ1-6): EPEVTQTPSHQVTQMGQEVILRCVPISNHLYFYWYRQILGQKVEFLVSFYNNEISEKSEIFDDQFSVERPDGSNFTLKIRSTKLEDSAMYFCASKGGGNSPLHFGNGTRLTVT.

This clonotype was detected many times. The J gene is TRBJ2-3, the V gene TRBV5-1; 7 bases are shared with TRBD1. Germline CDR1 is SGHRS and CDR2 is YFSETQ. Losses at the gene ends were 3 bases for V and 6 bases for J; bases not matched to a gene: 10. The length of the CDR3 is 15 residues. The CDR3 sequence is CASSSTGQNTDTQYF. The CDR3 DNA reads TGCGCCAGCAGCTCCACGGGACAGAACACGGATACGCAGTATTTT.

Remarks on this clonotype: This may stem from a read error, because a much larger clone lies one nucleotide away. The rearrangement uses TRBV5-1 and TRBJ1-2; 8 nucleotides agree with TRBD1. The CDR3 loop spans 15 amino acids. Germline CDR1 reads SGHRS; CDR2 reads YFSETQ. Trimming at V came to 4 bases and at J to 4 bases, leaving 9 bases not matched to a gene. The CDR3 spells CASSLADRETYGYTF. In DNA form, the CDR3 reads TGCGCCAGCAGCCTCGCGGACAGGGAGACCTATGGCTACACCTTC.

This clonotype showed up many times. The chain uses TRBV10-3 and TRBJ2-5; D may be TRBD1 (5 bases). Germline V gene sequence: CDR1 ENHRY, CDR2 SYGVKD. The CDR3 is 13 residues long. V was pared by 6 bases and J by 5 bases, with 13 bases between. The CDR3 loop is CAIRDTLDETQYF. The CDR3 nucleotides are TGTGCCATCAGGGACACCCTGGACGAGACCCAGTACTTC.

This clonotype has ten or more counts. CDR3 in DNA: TGTGCCAGCAGCTTACAGGGGCGACCCTACGAGCAGTACTTC. Its protein is CASSLQGRPYEQYF. The chain carries TRBV7-9 and TRBJ2-7, with a possible D match to TRBD1 (6 bases). Trimming stripped 2 bases from V and 2 bases from J, with 10 bases between. Germline-derived CDR1 and CDR2 are SEHNR and FQNEAQ (reference sequence). The CDR3 length is 14 residues.

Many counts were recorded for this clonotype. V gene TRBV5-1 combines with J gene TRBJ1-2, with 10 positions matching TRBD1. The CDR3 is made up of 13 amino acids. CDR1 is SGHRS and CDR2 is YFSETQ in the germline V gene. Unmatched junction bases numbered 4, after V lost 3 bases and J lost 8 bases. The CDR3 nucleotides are TGCGCCAGCAGCTACGGACAGGGGGAAGGCTACACCTTC. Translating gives CASSYGQGEGYTF.

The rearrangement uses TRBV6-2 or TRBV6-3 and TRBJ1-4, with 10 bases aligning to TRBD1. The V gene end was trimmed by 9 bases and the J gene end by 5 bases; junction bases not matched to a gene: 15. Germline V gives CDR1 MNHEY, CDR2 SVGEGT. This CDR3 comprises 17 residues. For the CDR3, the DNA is TGTGCCAGACTAGATTCTGGGGGGACAGGGGAAAATGAAAAACTGTTTTTT. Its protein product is CARLDSGGTGENEKLFF.

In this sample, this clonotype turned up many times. Here the CDR3 reads CASNWDGANTGELFF. Here the CDR3 DNA reads TGTGCCAGCAACTGGGACGGCGCGAACACCGGGGAGCTGTTTTTT. The rearrangement uses TRBV2 and TRBJ2-2; either TRBD1 or TRBD2 may supply D (5 bases each). The V gene's germline CDR1 is SNHLY and CDR2 FYNNEI. CDR3 length: 15 residues. Trimming cost V 7 bases and J 0 bases, with 12 bases left between them.

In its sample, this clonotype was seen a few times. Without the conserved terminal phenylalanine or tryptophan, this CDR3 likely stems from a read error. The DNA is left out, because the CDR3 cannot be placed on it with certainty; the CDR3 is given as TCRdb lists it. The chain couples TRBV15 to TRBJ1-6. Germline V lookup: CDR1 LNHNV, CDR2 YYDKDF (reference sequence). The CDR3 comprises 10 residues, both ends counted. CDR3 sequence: CATSRDRNNY.

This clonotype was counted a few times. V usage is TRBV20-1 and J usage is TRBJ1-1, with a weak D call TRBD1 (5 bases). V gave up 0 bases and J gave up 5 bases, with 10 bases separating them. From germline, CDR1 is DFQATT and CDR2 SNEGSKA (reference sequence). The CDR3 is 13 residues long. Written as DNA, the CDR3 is TGCAGTGCTAGAGATTTTTGGGGGACTGAAGCTTTCTTT. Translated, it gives CSARDFWGTEAFF.

The CDR3 reads CSATTGGLDEQYF. As DNA, the CDR3 is TGCAGTGCTACGACAGGGGGCTTGGACGAGCAGTACTTC. The V and J genes are TRBV20-1 and TRBJ2-7, with 10 bases that match TRBD1. The CDR3 is 13 amino acids. V was clipped by 4 bases and J by 5 bases; unmatched bases: 5. CDR1 DFQATT and CDR2 SNEGSKA come from the germline V gene (reference sequence).

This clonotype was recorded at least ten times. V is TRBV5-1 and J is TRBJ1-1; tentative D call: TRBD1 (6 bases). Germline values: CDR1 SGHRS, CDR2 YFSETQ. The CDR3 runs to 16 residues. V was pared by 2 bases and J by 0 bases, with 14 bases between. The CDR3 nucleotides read TGCGCCAGCAGCTTATACGGACAGATGATGAACACTGAAGCTTTCTTT. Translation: CASSLYGQMMNTEAFF.

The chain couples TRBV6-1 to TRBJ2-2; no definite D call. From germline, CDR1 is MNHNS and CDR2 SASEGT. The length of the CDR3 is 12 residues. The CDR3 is CADSGATGELFF. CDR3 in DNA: TGTGCTGACTCCGGAGCCACCGGGGAGCTGTTTTTT.

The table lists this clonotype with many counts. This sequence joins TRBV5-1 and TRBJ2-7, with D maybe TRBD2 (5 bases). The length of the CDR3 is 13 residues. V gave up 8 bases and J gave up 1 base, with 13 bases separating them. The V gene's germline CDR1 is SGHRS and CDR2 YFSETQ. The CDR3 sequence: CASRYTGSYEQYF. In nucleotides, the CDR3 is TGCGCCAGTAGGTATACGGGATCCTACGAGCAGTACTTC.

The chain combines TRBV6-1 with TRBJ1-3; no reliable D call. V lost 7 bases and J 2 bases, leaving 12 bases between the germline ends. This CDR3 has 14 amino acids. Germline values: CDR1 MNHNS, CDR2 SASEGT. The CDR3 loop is CASMMTRTGNTIYF. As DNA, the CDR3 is TGTGCCAGCATGATGACAAGGACTGGAAACACCATATATTTT.

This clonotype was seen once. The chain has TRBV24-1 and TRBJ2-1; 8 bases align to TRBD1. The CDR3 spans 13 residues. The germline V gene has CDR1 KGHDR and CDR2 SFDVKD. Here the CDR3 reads CARQGAPPNEQFF. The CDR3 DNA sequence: TGTGCTAGGCAGGGGGCGCCTCCGAATGAGCAGTTCTTC.

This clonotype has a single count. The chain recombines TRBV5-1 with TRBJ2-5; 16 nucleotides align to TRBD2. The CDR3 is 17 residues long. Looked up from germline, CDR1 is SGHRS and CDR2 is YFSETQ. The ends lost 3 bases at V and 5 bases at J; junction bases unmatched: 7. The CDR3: CASSSGLAGGLWETQYF. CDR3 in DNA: TGCGCCAGCAGCTCGGGACTAGCGGGGGGGCTGTGGGAGACCCAGTACTTC.

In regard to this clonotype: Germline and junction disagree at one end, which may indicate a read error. The CDR3 protein is CASSFSGLAGPEQCF. CDR3 in DNA: TGTGCCAGCAGTTTTTCGGGACTAGCGGGACCCGAGCAGTGCTTC. The V call is TRBV12-3 or TRBV12-4, the J call TRBJ2-7, with TRBD2 matching over 13 bases. The CDR3 has 15 residues.